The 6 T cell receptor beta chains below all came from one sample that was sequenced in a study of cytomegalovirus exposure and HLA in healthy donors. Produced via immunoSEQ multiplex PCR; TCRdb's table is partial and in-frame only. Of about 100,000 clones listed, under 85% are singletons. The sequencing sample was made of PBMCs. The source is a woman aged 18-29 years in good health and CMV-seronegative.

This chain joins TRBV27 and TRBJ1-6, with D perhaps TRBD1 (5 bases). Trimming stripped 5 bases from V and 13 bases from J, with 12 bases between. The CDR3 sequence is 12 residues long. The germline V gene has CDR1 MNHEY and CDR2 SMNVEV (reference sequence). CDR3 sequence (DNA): TGTGCCAGCAGTGCACGGAGGGGCCCCCTCCACTTT. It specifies CASSARRGPLHF.

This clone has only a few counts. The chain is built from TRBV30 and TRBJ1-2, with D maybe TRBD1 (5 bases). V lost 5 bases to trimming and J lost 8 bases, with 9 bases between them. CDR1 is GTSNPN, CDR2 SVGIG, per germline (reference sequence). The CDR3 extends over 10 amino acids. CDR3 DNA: TGTGCCTGGGGGGGGGAAGGCTACACCTTC. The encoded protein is CAWGGEGYTF.

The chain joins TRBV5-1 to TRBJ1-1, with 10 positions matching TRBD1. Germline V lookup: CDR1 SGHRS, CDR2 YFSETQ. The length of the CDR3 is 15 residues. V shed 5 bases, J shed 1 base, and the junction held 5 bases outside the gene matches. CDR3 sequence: CASSPTGGQNTEAFF. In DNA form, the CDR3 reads TGCGCCAGCAGTCCGACAGGGGGCCAGAACACTGAAGCTTTCTTT.

CDR3 DNA sequence: TGTGCCAGCAGCTTAGGGGCTAGCGGGGGGGACCACAGCACAGATACGCAGTATTTT. Translated, it gives CASSLGASGGDHSTDTQYF. This sequence joins TRBV13 and TRBJ2-3; 12 nucleotides agree with TRBD2. Germline CDR1 reads PRHDT; CDR2 reads FYEKMQ (reference sequence). CDR3 length equals 19 residues. V shed 0 bases, J shed 0 bases, and the junction held 7 bases outside the gene matches.

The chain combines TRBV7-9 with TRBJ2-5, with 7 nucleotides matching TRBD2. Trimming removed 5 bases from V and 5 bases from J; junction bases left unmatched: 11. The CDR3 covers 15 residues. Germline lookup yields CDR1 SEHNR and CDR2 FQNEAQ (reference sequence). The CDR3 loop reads CASSPERGGLETQYF. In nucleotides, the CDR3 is TGTGCCAGCAGCCCCGAGCGGGGTGGTCTGGAGACCCAGTACTTC. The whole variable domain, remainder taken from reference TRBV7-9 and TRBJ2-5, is DTGVSQNPRHKITKRGQNVTFRCDPISEHNRLYWYRQTLGQGPEFLTYFQNEAQLEKSRLLSDRFSAERPKGSFSTLEIQRTEQGDSAMYLCASSPERGGLETQYFGPGTRLLVL.

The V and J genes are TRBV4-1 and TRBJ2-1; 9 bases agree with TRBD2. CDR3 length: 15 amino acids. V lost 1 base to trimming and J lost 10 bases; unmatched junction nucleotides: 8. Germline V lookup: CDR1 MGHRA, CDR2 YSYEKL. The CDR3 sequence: CASSQGLAGRGEQFF. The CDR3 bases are TGCGCCAGCAGCCAAGGCCTAGCGGGGAGGGGAGAGCAGTTCTTC.